The TCR beta chain under discussion was sequenced for a study of blood T cells in healthy people across ages. A J-beta primer mix and a sample-barcoded 5' primer were used in a second PCR of roughly 7 to 12 cycles. Tagging of each cDNA molecule was performed by a template-switch adaptor with 12 random nucleotides. TCRdb analysed the 5' RACE reads with MiXCR anew, one entry per CDR3 protein. This sample carries 870,000 or so distinct CDR3 sequences, about 28% of them seen once, and the ten largest clones take approximately 15%. CDR1 is SGHAT and CDR2 is FQNNGV in the germline V gene. The CDR3 has 15 residues. The V end lost 5 bases, the J end lost 5 bases, and 18 bases lay between the germline ends. Study conclusions and caveats: Higher diversity, along with more naive CD4+ cells, distinguished long-lived donors from aged donors.

This clonotype was seen a few times. Its cognate antigen is unknown. The sequence was obtained from a woman of 80 years or more in good health. Sequenced sample: blood. The V and J genes are TRBV11-2 and TRBJ1-1; D gene uncertain. CDR3 sequence (DNA): TGTGCCAGCAGCCGCCAGTGGGGAAGAGGGACTGAAGCTTTCTTT. Residues: CASSRQWGRGTEAFF.